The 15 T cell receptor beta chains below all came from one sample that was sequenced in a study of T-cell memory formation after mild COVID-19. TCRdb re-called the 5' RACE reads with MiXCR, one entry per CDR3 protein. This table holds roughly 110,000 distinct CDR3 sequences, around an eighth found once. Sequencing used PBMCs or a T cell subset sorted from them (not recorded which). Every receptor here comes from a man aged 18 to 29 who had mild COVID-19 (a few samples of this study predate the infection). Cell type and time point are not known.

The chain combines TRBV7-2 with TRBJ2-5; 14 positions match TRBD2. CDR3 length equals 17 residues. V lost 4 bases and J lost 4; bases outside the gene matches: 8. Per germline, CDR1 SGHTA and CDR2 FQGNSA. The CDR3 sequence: CASSSRGLAGGIETQYF. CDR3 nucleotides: TGTGCCAGCAGCTCCCGCGGACTAGCGGGGGGCATAGAGACCCAGTACTTC.

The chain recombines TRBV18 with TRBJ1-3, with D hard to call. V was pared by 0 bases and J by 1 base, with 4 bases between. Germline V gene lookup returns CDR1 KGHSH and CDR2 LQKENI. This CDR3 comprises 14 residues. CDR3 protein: CASSPPGSGNTIYF. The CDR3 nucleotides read TGTGCCAGCTCACCACCGGGGTCTGGAAACACCATATATTTT. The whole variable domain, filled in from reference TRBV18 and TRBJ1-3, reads NAGVMQNPRHLVRRRGQEARLRCSPMKGHSHVYWYRQLPEEGLKFMVYLQKENIIDESGMPKERFSAEFPKEGPSILRIQQVVRGDSAAYFCASSPPGSGNTIYFGEGSWLTVV.

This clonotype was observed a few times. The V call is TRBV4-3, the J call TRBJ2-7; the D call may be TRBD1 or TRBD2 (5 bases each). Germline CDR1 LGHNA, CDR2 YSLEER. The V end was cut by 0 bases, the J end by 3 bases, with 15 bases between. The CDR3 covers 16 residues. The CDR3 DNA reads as TGCGCCAGCAGCCAAGAAGTACAGGAGGTCAGCTACGAGCAGTACTTC. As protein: CASSQEVQEVSYEQYF.

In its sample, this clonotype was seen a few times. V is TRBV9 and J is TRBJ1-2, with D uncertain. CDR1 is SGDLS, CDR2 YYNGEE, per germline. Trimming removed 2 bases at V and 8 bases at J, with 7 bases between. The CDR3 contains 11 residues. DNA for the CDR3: TGTGCCAGCAGCGTCCGCTACGGCTACACCTTC. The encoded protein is CASSVRYGYTF.

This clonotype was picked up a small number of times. The CDR3 DNA sequence: TGTGCCAGCAGCTCCACCGGGACAGGGTGGTTGGAAGGGGCCAACGTCCTGACTTTC. Its translation: CASSSTGTGWLEGANVLTF. The chain uses TRBV13 and TRBJ2-6; 9 bases match TRBD1. CDR3 length: 19 residues. Trimming at V came to 4 bases and at J to 4 bases, leaving 14 bases not matched to a gene. In germline, CDR1 is PRHDT, CDR2 FYEKMQ (reference sequence).

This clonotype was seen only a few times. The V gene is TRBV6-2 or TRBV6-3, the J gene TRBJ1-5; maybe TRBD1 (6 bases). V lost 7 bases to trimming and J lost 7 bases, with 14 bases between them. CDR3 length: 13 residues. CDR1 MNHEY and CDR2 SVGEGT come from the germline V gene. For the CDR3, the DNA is TGTGCCAGCACTCAGGGAACAGGGCAGCCCCAGCATTTT. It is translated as CASTQGTGQPQHF.

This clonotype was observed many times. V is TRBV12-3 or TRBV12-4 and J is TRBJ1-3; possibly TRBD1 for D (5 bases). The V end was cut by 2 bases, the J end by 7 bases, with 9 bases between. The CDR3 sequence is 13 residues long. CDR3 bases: TGTGCCAGCAGTTTACTAGGGGCGAACACCATATATTTT. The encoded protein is CASSLLGANTIYF.

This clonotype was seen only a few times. CDR3 sequence: CASSLGSPSTDTQYF. As DNA, the CDR3 is TGTGCCAGCAGTTTGGGCTCTCCTAGCACAGATACGCAGTATTTT. The chain couples TRBV12-3 or TRBV12-4 to TRBJ2-3; D remains ambiguous. V lost 3 bases and J 0 bases, leaving 10 bases between the germline ends. This CDR3 comprises 15 residues.

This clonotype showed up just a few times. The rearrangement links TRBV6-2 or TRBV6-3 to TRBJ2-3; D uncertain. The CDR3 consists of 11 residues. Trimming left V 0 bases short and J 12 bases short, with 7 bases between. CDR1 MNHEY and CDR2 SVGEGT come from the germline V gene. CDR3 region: CASSYSSGQYF. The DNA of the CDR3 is TGTGCCAGCAGTTACTCATCTGGACAGTATTTT.

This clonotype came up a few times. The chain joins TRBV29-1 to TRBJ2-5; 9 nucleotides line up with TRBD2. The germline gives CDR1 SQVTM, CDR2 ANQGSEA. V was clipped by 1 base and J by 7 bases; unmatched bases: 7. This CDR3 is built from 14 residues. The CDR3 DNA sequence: TGCAGCGTTGAAGTTGGGACTAGCCTCCGGACCCAGTACTTC. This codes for CSVEVGTSLRTQYF.

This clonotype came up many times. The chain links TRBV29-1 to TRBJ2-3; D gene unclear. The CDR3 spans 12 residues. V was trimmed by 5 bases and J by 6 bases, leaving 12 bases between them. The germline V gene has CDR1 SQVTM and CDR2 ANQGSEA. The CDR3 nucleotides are TGCAGCGTTCCCGAGACGGAGGATACGCAGTATTTT. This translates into CSVPETEDTQYF.

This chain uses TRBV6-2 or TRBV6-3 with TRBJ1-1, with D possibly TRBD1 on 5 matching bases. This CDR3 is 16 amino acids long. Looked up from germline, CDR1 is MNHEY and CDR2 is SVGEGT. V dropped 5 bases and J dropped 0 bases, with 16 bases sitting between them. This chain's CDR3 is CASSLVRTDMNTEAFF. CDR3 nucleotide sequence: TGTGCCAGCAGTCTAGTGAGGACGGACATGAACACTGAAGCTTTCTTT.

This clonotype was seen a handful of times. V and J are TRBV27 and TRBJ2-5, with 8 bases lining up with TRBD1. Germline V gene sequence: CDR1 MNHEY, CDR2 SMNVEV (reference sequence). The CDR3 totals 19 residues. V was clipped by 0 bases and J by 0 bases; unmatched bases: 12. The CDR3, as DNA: TGTGCCAGCAGTTTATCTTGGACAGGGAAGACGTTGTACCAAGAGACCCAGTACTTC. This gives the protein CASSLSWTGKTLYQETQYF.

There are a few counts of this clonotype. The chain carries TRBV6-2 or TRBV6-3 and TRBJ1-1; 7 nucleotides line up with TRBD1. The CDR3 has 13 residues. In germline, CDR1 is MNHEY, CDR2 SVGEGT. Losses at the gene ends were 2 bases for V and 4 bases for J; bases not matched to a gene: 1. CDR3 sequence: CASSYTGVTEAFF. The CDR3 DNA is TGTGCCAGCAGTTACACAGGGGTCACTGAAGCTTTCTTT.

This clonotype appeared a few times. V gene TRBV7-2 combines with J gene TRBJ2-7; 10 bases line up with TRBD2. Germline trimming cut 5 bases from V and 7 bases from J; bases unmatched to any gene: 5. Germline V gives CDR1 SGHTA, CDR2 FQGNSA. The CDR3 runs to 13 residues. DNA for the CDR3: TGTGCCAGCAGCATACTAGCGGGGAGAGAGCAGTACGTC. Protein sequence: CASSILAGREQYV.